This TCR beta chain was obtained from a study of response to subunit inactivated influenza vaccine. TCRdb reprocessed the RT-PCR reads with MiXCR, giving one entry per CDR3 protein. The sample yields under 500,000 distinct CDR3 sequences, approximately 11% seen once. This clonotype was found many times. Germline V gene sequence: CDR1 SGHTA, CDR2 FQGNSA. The CDR3 covers 15 residues. Trimming at V came to 6 bases and at J to 5 bases, leaving 10 bases not matched to a gene. Sequenced here: PBMCs from blood, sampled 40 to 50 days after vaccination. The receptor's source is a man aged 50-60 years who received an inactivated influenza vaccine. V and J are TRBV7-2 and TRBJ1-1; 9 bases are shared with TRBD1. CDR3 region: CASSYQQGARTEAFF. In DNA form, the CDR3 reads TGTGCCAGCAGTTACCAACAGGGGGCTCGGACTGAAGCTTTCTTT.